This TCR beta chain appears in the sequencing data of a study of blood T cell repertoires in COVID-19. The wider study: Specimens from acute and convalescent COVID-19 originated in the United States, Italy and Spain.

The table came from immunoSEQ multiplex PCR; TCRdb's copy has only in-frame clones and leaves some out. The sample has approximately 360,000 clones, 85% to 90% seen once. The germline gives CDR1 LNHDA, CDR2 SQIVND (reference sequence). The V and J ends lost 5 bases and 6 bases respectively, with 7 bases between them. There are 11 residues in the CDR3. The specimen was peripheral blood. This receptor was obtained from a man aged 18 to 30 with active or convalescent COVID-19. The gene calls are TRBV19 and TRBJ1-2; TRBD1 is a possible D gene (6 bases). CDR3 DNA: TGTGCCAGTAGTGGGGGCGATGGCTACACCTTC. It specifies CASSGGDGYTF.